The next 5 T cell receptor beta chains were all read from a single sample in a study of Graves' ophthalmopathy and Graves' hyperthyroidism. The TCR beta CDR3 regions underwent amplification from RNA transcripts. First-round RT-PCR relied on HTBI primers, and a second-round multiplex PCR came next. TCRdb reprocessed the multiplex PCR reads with MiXCR, giving one entry per CDR3 protein. The data hold almost 750,000 distinct CDR3 sequences, with around 40% observed a single time. What was sequenced was peripheral blood. These receptors were collected from an adult man with Graves' ophthalmopathy.

This clonotype has only a few counts. This likely comes from a read error, as the CDR3 has no conserved phenylalanine or tryptophan at its end. The DNA is left out, because the CDR3 cannot be placed on it with certainty; the CDR3 is given as TCRdb lists it. CDR3 loop: CASSYDGGYV. The rearrangement links TRBV6-5 to TRBJ1-2; the table's D call of TRBD1 was not tested on the DNA. 10 amino acids form the CDR3, both terminal residues included. Per the germline V gene, CDR1 is MNHEY and CDR2 is SVGAGI.

This chain connects TRBV5-6 to TRBJ2-5; no definite D call. The CDR3 length is 14 residues. V was shortened by 5 bases and J by 4 bases, with 15 bases between the two germline ends. The germline gives CDR1 SGHDT, CDR2 YYEEEE. The CDR3 reads CASSYTLMGETQYF. The DNA for the CDR3 is TGTGCCAGCAGTTACACACTAATGGGAGAGACCCAGTACTTC.

The chain couples TRBV25-1 to TRBJ2-3, with D possibly called TRBD1 or TRBD2 (5 bases each). The CDR3 sequence is 14 residues long. Trimming cost V 5 bases and J 3 bases, with 12 bases left between them. Germline V gene lookup returns CDR1 MGHDK and CDR2 SYGVNS. The CDR3 sequence: CASSPGPQTDTQYF. The CDR3 DNA reads as TGTGCCAGCAGTCCGGGACCCCAAACAGATACGCAGTATTTT.

This clonotype was seen only a few times. The genes are TRBV19 and TRBJ1-5; D gene unclear. The CDR3 totals 16 residues. Per the germline V gene, CDR1 is LNHDA and CDR2 is SQIVND (reference sequence). V was cut by 9 bases and J by 1 base, with 19 bases left in between. The CDR3 reads CASSKQGGGSNQPQHF. Here the CDR3 DNA reads TGTGCCAGCTCCAAACAAGGCGGCGGCAGCAATCAGCCCCAGCATTTT.

The chain has TRBV7-3 and TRBJ2-3; D gene unclear. The CDR3 spans 14 residues. Germline values: CDR1 SGHTA, CDR2 FQGTGA. Trimming removed 5 bases from V and 5 bases from J, with 14 bases in between. The CDR3 spells CASSHPLSLDTQYF. In DNA form, the CDR3 reads TGTGCCAGCAGCCACCCGCTCTCTCTAGATACGCAGTATTTT.